This entry lists 6 T cell receptor beta chains sequenced from one sample in a study of T cells after yellow fever vaccination. TCRdb re-analysed the 5' RACE reads in MiXCR, keeping a single row per CDR3 protein. The top ten hold under 20% of the sample, which has about 240,000 distinct CDR3 sequences, 3.6% seen once. Sequences were derived from PBMCs, sampled 15 days after the yellow fever booster vaccination. The receptors shown here come from a man younger than 30 who received the YFV17D yellow fever vaccine.

The chain has TRBV28 and TRBJ2-1, with D tentatively TRBD1 (5 bases). The germline V gene has CDR1 MDHEN and CDR2 SYDVKM. V dropped 8 bases and J dropped 4 bases, with 15 bases sitting between them. CDR3 size: 14 residues. The DNA for the CDR3 is TGTGCCAGCGTGTTAGGGGCTTCATACAATGAGCAGTTCTTC. Its protein is CASVLGASYNEQFF.

In this sample, this clonotype turned up many times. The chain uses TRBV7-9 and TRBJ2-3, with 8 bases matching TRBD1. The CDR3 extends over 16 amino acids. Germline CDR1 SEHNR, CDR2 FQNEAQ (reference sequence). V was clipped by 2 bases and J by 1 base; unmatched bases: 5. The CDR3 spells CASSLPRGQGTDTQYF. The CDR3 DNA follows: TGTGCCAGCAGCTTACCCCGGGGACAGGGCACAGATACGCAGTATTTT.

This clonotype was seen repeatedly, ten times or more. The chain has TRBV9 and TRBJ2-5; D assignment may be TRBD1 or TRBD2 (5 bases each). Germline V CDR1 and CDR2: SGDLS, YYNGEE. Between the trimmed V and J ends, which lost 4 bases and 3 bases, there was a span of 22 bases. The CDR3 has 17 residues. The CDR3 DNA reads as TGTGCCAGCAGCCCCCGGGGCCCCAAGGGCCTGGAAGAGACCCAGTACTTC. Its translation: CASSPRGPKGLEETQYF.

This clonotype has ten or more counts. The J gene is TRBJ2-5, the V gene TRBV3-1; D is ambiguous. V dropped 4 bases and J dropped 3 bases, with 9 bases sitting between them. Germline values: CDR1 LGHDT, CDR2 YNNKEL (reference sequence). The CDR3 consists of 13 residues. The CDR3 bases are TGTGCCAGCAGCCGCGACATCGAAGAGACCCAGTACTTC. Amino acid sequence: CASSRDIEETQYF.

This clonotype has ten or more counts. The chain carries TRBV20-1 and TRBJ2-5, with a tentative D call TRBD2 (5 bases). Trimming took 3 bases from V and 5 from J, leaving 10 bases between them. The CDR3 loop spans 12 amino acids. Per the germline V gene, CDR1 is DFQATT and CDR2 is SNEGSKA (reference sequence). CDR3 DNA sequence: TGCAGTGCTAGGCCGGGCGGGGAGACCCAGTACTTC. It is translated as CSARPGGETQYF.

This clonotype was seen at least ten times. This chain joins TRBV5-4 and TRBJ2-4, with 9 bases aligning to TRBD2. CDR3 length: 15 amino acids. CDR1 SGHNT and CDR2 YYREEE come from the germline V gene (reference sequence). V trimming: 4 bases; J trimming: 3 bases; junction bases outside the gene matches: 5. As DNA, the CDR3 is TGTGCCAGCAGCAAAATAGCGGGGGACAAAAACATTCAGTACTTC. Translated: CASSKIAGDKNIQYF.